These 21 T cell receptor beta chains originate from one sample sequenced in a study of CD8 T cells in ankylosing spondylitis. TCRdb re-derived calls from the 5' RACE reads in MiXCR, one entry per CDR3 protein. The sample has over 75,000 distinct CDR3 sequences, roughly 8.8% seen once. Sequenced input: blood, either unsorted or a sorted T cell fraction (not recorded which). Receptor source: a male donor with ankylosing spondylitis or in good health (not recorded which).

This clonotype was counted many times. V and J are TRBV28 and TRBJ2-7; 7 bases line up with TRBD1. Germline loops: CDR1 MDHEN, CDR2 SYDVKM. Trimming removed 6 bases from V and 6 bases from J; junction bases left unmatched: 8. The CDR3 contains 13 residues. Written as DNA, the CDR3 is TGTGCCAGCAGGCAATCAACAGGGGCCGAGCAGTACTTC. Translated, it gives CASRQSTGAEQYF.

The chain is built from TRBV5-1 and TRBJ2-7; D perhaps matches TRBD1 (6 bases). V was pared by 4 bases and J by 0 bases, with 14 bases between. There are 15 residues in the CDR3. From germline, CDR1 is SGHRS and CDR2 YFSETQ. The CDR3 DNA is TGCGCCAGCAGCCCACCGACGGACAGCTCCTACGAGCAGTACTTC. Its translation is CASSPPTDSSYEQYF. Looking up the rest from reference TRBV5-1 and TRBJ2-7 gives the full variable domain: KAGVTQTPRYLIKTRGQQVTLSCSPISGHRSVSWYQQTPGQGLQFLFEYFSETQRNKGNFPGRFSGRQFSNSRSEMNVSTLELGDSALYLCASSPPTDSSYEQYFGPGTRLTVT.

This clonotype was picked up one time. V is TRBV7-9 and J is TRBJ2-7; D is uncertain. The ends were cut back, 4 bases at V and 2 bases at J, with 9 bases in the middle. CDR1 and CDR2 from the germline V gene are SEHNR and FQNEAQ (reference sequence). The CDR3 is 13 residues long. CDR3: CASSSGNTYEQYF. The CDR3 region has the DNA TGTGCCAGCAGCTCCGGAAACACCTACGAGCAGTACTTC.

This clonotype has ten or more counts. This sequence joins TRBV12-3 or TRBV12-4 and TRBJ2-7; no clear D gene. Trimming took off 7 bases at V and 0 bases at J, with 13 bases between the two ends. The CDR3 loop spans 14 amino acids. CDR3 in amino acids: CASTLSGSSYEQYF. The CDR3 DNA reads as TGTGCCAGCACCCTATCGGGCAGCTCCTACGAGCAGTACTTC.

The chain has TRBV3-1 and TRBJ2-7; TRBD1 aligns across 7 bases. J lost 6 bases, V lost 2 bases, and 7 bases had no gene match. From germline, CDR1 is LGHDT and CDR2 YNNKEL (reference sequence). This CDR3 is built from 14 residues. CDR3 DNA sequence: TGTGCCAGCAGCCAATCAGCAGGGGGTCGCGAGCAGTACTTC. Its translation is CASSQSAGGREQYF.

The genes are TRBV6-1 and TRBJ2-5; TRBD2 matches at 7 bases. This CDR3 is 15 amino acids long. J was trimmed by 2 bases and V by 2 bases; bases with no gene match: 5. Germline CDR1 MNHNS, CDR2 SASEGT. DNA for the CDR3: TGTGCCAGCAGTGAAACCCTAGCGGCACAAGAGACCCAGTACTTC. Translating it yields CASSETLAAQETQYF.

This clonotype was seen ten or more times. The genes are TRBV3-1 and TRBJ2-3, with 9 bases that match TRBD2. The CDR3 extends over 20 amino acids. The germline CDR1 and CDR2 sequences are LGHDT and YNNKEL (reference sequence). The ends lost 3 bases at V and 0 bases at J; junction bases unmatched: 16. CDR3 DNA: TGTGCCAGCAGCCATCAGAAGGGAGCGGGGGGCAACCATAGCACAGATACGCAGTATTTT. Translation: CASSHQKGAGGNHSTDTQYF.

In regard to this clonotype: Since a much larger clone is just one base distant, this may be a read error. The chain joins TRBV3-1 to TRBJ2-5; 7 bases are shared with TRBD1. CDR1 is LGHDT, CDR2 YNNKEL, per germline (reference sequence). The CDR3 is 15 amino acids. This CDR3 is CVSSQEGGIQETQYF. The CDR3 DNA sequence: TGTGTCAGCAGCCAAGAAGGGGGCATCCAAGAGACCCAGTACTTC.

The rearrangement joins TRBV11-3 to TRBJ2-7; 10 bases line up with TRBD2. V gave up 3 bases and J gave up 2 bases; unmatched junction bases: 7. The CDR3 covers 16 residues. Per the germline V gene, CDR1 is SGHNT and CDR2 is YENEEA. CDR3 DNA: TGTGCCAGCAGCTTCGAGCGGGGGGGCGGCACCTACGAGCAGTACTTC. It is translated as CASSFERGGGTYEQYF.

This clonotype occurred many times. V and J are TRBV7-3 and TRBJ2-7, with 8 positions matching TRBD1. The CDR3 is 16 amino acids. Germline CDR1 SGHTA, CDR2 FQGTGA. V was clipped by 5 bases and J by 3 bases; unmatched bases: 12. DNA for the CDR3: TGTGCCAGCAGCCCCACAATCCGGGACAGGTTCTACGAGCAGTACTTC. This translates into CASSPTIRDRFYEQYF.

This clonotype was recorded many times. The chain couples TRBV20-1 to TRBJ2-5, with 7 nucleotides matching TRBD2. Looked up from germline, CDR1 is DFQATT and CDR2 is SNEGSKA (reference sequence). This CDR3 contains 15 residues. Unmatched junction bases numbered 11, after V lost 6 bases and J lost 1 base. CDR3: CSAPVGGVIQETQYF. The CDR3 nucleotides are TGCAGTGCCCCCGTGGGAGGGGTAATCCAAGAGACCCAGTACTTC.

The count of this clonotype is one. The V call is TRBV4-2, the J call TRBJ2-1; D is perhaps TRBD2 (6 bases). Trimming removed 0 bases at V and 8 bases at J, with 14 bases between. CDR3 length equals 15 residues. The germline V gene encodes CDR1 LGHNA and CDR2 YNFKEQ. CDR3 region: CASSQDKAGNDEQFF. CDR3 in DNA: TGTGCCAGCAGCCAAGATAAGGCGGGGAACGATGAGCAGTTCTTC.

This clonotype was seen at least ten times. CDR3 coding DNA: TGCGCCAGCAGCCCGCAAGCAGGCGGGGAGCTGTTTTTT. Translation gives CASSPQAGGELFF. The chain links TRBV5-1 to TRBJ2-2; no clear D. The V end was cut by 4 bases, the J end by 7 bases, with 11 bases between. Germline CDR1 is SGHRS and CDR2 is YFSETQ. This CDR3 region has 13 residues.

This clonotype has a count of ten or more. The chain's CDR3 is CASSLVVPANTEAFF. Written as DNA, the CDR3 is TGTGCCAGCAGCTTGGTAGTACCGGCTAACACTGAAGCTTTCTTT. The chain carries TRBV5-6 and TRBJ1-1; the D is unclear. Trimming pared 0 bases from V and 2 bases from J, leaving 11 bases between. Per the germline V gene, CDR1 is SGHDT and CDR2 is YYEEEE. The CDR3 runs 15 residues. Supplemented by reference TRBV5-6 and TRBJ1-1, the full variable domain reads DAGVTQSPTHLIKTRGQQVTLRCSPKSGHDTVSWYQQALGQGPQFIFQYYEEEERQRGNFPDRFSGHQFPNYSSELNVNALLLGDSALYLCASSLVVPANTEAFFGQGTRLTVV.

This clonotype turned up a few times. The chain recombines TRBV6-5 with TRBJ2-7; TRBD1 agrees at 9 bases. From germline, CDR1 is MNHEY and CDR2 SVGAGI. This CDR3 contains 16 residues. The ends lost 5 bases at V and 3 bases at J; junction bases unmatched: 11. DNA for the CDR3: TGTGCCAGCAGTCACGGACAGGGGTGGGTTCGCTACGAGCAGTACTTC. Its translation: CASSHGQGWVRYEQYF.

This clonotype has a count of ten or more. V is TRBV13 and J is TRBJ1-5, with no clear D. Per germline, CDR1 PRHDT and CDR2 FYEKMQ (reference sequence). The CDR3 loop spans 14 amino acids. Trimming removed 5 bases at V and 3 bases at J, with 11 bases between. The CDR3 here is CASSLGAVNQPQHF. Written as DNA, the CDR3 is TGTGCCAGCAGCCTCGGAGCGGTCAATCAGCCCCAGCATTTT.

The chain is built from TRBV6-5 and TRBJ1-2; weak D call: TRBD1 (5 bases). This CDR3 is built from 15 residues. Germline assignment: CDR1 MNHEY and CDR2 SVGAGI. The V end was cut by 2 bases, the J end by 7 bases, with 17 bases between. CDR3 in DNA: TGTGCCAGCAGTTACGGTGCTCGGCAGGGTGGTGGCTACACCTTC. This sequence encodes CASSYGARQGGGYTF.

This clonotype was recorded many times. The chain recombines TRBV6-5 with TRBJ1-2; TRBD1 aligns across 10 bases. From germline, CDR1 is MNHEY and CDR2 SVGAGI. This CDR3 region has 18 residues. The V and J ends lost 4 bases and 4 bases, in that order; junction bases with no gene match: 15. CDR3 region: CASSSLRQGATTRYGYTF. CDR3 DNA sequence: TGTGCCAGCAGTTCACTGAGACAGGGGGCAACAACCCGCTATGGCTACACCTTC.

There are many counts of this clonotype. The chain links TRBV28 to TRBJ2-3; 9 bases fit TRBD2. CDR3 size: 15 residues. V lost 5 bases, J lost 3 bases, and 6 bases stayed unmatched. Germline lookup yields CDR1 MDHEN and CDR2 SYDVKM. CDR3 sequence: CASSQLAGRTDTQYF. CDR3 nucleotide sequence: TGTGCCAGCAGTCAACTAGCGGGCCGGACAGATACGCAGTATTTT.

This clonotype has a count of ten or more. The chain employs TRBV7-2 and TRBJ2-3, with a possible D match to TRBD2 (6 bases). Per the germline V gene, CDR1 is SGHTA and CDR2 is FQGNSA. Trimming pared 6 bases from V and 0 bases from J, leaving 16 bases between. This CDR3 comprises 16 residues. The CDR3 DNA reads TGTGCCAGCAGGTCCGGAGGGCTAACTAGCACAGATACGCAGTATTTT. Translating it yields CASRSGGLTSTDTQYF.

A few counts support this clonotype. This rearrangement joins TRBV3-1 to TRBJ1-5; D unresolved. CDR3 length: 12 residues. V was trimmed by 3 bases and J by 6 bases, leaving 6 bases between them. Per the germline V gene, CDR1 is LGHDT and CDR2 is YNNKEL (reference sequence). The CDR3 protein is CASSHGFQPQHF. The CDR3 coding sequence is TGTGCCAGCAGCCATGGGTTTCAGCCCCAGCATTTT.